Following are 9 T cell receptor beta chains from one sample sequenced in a study of blood T cell repertoires in COVID-19. Libraries were prepared by immunoSEQ multiplex PCR; TCRdb keeps only in-frame clonotypes and omits some of them. Found here are hundreds of thousands of clones, approximately 89% of them singletons; the top ten hold 11%. The sequencing input was peripheral blood. The receptor set was obtained from a woman in her 30s with COVID-19, enrolled during active disease.

V and J are TRBV19 and TRBJ2-7, with 8 positions matching TRBD2. Germline-derived CDR1 and CDR2 are LNHDA and SQIVND (reference sequence). The CDR3 runs 16 residues. J gave up 6 bases and V 5 bases, and 15 bases lay outside the gene matches. The CDR3 spells CASSWGSGALGGEQYF. In DNA, the CDR3 is TGTGCCAGTAGTTGGGGTAGCGGGGCCCTCGGCGGCGAGCAGTACTTC.

On this clone: The sample has other DNA sequences that encode this CDR3 too. The rearrangement uses TRBV6-6 and TRBJ1-3, with TRBD1 matching over 8 bases. The germline V gene encodes CDR1 MNHNY and CDR2 SVGAGI (reference sequence). V lost 2 bases, J lost 1 base, and 4 bases stayed unmatched. CDR3 length: 16 residues. The CDR3 DNA is TGTGCCAGCAGTTACGGACAGGGCCTATCTGGAAACACCATATATTTT. It translates to CASSYGQGLSGNTIYF.

The chain uses TRBV5-5 and TRBJ2-2, with D possibly TRBD2 on 6 matching bases. The CDR3 is 17 residues long. With 1 base removed from V and 0 bases from J, the gap between germline ends came to 13 bases. In germline, CDR1 is SGHKS, CDR2 YYEKEE (reference sequence). The chain's CDR3 is CASSLRSGQANTGELFF. The CDR3 DNA follows: TGTGCCAGCAGCTTGAGAAGCGGGCAAGCGAACACCGGGGAGCTGTTTTTT.

The V and J genes are TRBV11-2 and TRBJ2-1, with TRBD1 as a possible D gene (5 bases). Trimming stripped 5 bases from V and 7 bases from J, with 21 bases between. The CDR3 extends over 16 amino acids. CDR1 and CDR2 from the germline V gene are SGHAT and FQNNGV. CDR3 coding DNA: TGTGCCAGCAGCCGGATAAGACAGACGAGGAGAAATGAGCAGTTCTTC. Protein sequence: CASSRIRQTRRNEQFF.

This clone was observed a few times. CDR3 residues: CASSLSAGNGYNEQFF. The CDR3 nucleotides read TGCGCCAGCAGCTTGTCGGCAGGGAATGGATACAATGAGCAGTTCTTC. The V gene is TRBV5-1, the J gene TRBJ2-1; maybe TRBD1 (5 bases). V was trimmed by 1 base and J by 4 bases, leaving 15 bases between them. The CDR3 covers 16 residues. Per germline, CDR1 SGHRS and CDR2 YFSETQ.

The CDR3: CASSQPGQGDFF. CDR3 bases: TGCGCCAGCAGCCAGCCGGGACAGGGGGATTTCTTT. The genes are TRBV4-1 and TRBJ1-1; 11 positions match TRBD1. Germline V gene lookup returns CDR1 MGHRA and CDR2 YSYEKL. J was trimmed by 13 bases and V by 3 bases; bases with no gene match: 4. The CDR3 contains 12 residues.

The chain joins TRBV4-1 to TRBJ2-1, with 11 nucleotides matching TRBD2. With V trimmed by 3 bases and J by 2 bases, 9 bases remained unmatched. CDR3 length equals 18 residues. Per germline, CDR1 MGHRA and CDR2 YSYEKL. The CDR3 coding sequence is TGCGCCAGCAGCCAGCGACCGGGACTAGCGGAACCCTACAATGAGCAGTTCTTC. Its translation is CASSQRPGLAEPYNEQFF.

The chain employs TRBV15 and TRBJ2-3; D may be TRBD2 (7 bases). Germline V gene sequence: CDR1 LNHNV, CDR2 YYDKDF (reference sequence). CDR3 length: 18 residues. V was pared by 0 bases and J by 3 bases, with 19 bases between. The CDR3 protein is CATSRDGRRGARTDTQYF. CDR3 sequence (DNA): TGTGCCACCAGCAGAGATGGTCGCCGGGGGGCAAGAACAGATACGCAGTATTTT.

This rearrangement joins TRBV4-1 to TRBJ2-2, with D maybe TRBD2 (6 bases). Trimming took off 1 base at V and 4 bases at J, with 13 bases between the two ends. Per germline, CDR1 MGHRA and CDR2 YSYEKL. There are 16 residues in the CDR3. The CDR3 DNA is TGCGCCAGCAGCCAAGGTAACGGACTAACCACCGGGGAGCTGTTTTTT. This encodes CASSQGNGLTTGELFF.